This paragraph reports one TCR beta chain. Its antigen is still unknown. Generated by immunoSEQ multiplex PCR, the TCRdb table keeps only in-frame clones and is missing some. The sample lists tens of thousands of clones, roughly 90% occurring once. These data come from a study of T cell responses to AZD1222 COVID-19 vaccine. Study summary: Second doses were pooled across both intervals (about 4 or about 12 weeks).

CDR1 and CDR2 from the germline V gene are SNHLY and FYNNEI. This CDR3 contains 17 residues. Trimming removed 0 bases at V and 3 bases at J, with 14 bases between. Study-wide findings and caveats: The repertoires were collected only after the peak T cell response. Among those given AZD1222, only five or six were seropositive at baseline. It should be noted that donors were predominantly white British and more often female, and clonal diversity was possibly underestimated.

This sequence joins TRBV2 and TRBJ1-4, with D uncertain. This sequence originates from an adult in good health. The source material was peripheral blood, sampled on day 0 of AZD1222 vaccination. The CDR3 protein is CASSEALRWTSNEKLFF. In DNA, the CDR3 is TGTGCCAGCAGTGAAGCGCTTCGGTGGACTTCTAATGAAAAACTGTTTTTT.